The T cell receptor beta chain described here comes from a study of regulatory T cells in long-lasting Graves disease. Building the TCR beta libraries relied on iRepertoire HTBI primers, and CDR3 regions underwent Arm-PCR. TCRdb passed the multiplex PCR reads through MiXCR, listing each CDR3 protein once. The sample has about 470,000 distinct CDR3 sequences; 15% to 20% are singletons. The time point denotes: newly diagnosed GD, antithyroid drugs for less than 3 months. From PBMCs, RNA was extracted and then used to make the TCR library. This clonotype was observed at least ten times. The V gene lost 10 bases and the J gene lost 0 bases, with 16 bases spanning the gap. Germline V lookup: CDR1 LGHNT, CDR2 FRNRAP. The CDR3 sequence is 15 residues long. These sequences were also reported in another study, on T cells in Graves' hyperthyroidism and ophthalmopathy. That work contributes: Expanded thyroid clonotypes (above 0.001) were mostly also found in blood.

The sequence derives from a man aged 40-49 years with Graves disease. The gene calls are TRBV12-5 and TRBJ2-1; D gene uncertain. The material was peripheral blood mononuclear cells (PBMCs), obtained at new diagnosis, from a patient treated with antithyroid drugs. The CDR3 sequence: CATTSRSFSYNEQFF. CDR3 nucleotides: TGTGCTACCACGTCACGAAGTTTCTCCTACAATGAGCAGTTCTTC. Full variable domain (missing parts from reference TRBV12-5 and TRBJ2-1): DARVTQTPRHKVTEMGQEVTMRCQPILGHNTVFWYRQTMMQGLELLAYFRNRAPLDDSGMPKDRFSAEMPDATLATLKIQPSEPRDSAVYFCATTSRSFSYNEQFFGPGTRLTVL.